This entry lists 6 T cell receptor beta chains sequenced from one sample in a study of CD8 T cells in Susac syndrome. Random hexamers were used to reverse transcribe an amount of about 0.5 to 1 ug RNA. TCRdb analysed the immunoSEQ multiplex PCR reads with MiXCR anew, one entry per CDR3 protein. This repertoire shows over 65,000 distinct CDR3 sequences, roughly 91% found once; its top ten account for over 0.5%. Sequencing used CD4+ T cells from PBMCs. These receptors were obtained from a human donor with Susac syndrome.

CDR3 amino acids: CASSKQGTVLLNTEAFF. CDR3 nucleotides: TGTGCCAGCAGCAAACAAGGGACAGTCCTCCTGAACACTGAAGCTTTCTTT. V usage is TRBV4-2 and J usage is TRBJ1-1; 7 bases are a match to TRBD1. J gave up 0 bases and V 5 bases, and 12 bases lay outside the gene matches. There are 17 residues in the CDR3. Germline-derived CDR1 and CDR2 are LGHNA and YNFKEQ.

The chain carries TRBV4-2 and TRBJ2-2; no reliable D call. Trimming cost V 4 bases and J 6 bases, with 6 bases left between them. Germline CDR1 is LGHNA and CDR2 is YNFKEQ. This CDR3 is 12 amino acids long. The CDR3 loop reads CASSPDAGELFF. CDR3 sequence (DNA): TGTGCCAGCAGCCCGGATGCCGGGGAGCTGTTTTTT.

The rearrangement joins TRBV20-1 to TRBJ2-7; either TRBD1 or TRBD2 may fit D (5 bases each). The CDR3 sequence is 16 residues long. V was pared by 6 bases and J by 7 bases, with 28 bases between. CDR1 DFQATT and CDR2 SNEGSKA come from the germline V gene (reference sequence). As DNA, the CDR3 is TGCAGTGCGCGAATCAGGGAGTTCGTCAGTTTTGCAGAGCAGTACTTC. This gives the protein CSARIREFVSFAEQYF.

The chain uses TRBV2 and TRBJ2-1; 8 positions agree with TRBD2. V trimming: 9 bases; J trimming: 7 bases; junction bases outside the gene matches: 14. Per germline, CDR1 SNHLY and CDR2 FYNNEI. The CDR3 runs 15 residues. The CDR3: CARKTSEATPNEQFF. CDR3 coding DNA: TGTGCCAGAAAGACTAGCGAAGCCACCCCTAATGAGCAGTTCTTC.

Written as DNA, the CDR3 is TGCGCCAGCAGCTCTCACCCGGGACAGGGGGACTCCTACAATGAGCAGTTCTTC. It specifies CASSSHPGQGDSYNEQFF. The chain employs TRBV5-1 and TRBJ2-1, with 11 bases identical to TRBD1. V was clipped by 3 bases and J by 0 bases; unmatched bases: 8. Germline V CDR1 and CDR2: SGHRS, YFSETQ. The CDR3 length is 18 residues. Supplemented by reference TRBV5-1 and TRBJ2-1, the full variable domain reads KAGVTQTPRYLIKTRGQQVTLSCSPISGHRSVSWYQQTPGQGLQFLFEYFSETQRNKGNFPGRFSGRQFSNSRSEMNVSTLELGDSALYLCASSSHPGQGDSYNEQFFGPGTRLTVL.

The rearrangement links TRBV9 to TRBJ2-2, with D maybe TRBD2 (5 bases). Trimming stripped 0 bases from V and 4 bases from J, with 10 bases between. Germline loops: CDR1 SGDLS, CDR2 YYNGEE. This CDR3 is built from 15 residues. The CDR3 loop reads CASSVEKRGTGELFF. CDR3 DNA: TGTGCCAGCAGCGTAGAAAAACGGGGCACCGGGGAGCTGTTTTTT.